What follows are 27 T cell receptor beta chains derived from one specimen sequenced in a study of OX40 agonist ivuxolimab in advanced cancers. Profiled with immunoSEQ multiplex PCR; TCRdb holds only in-frame clones, not every one. The sample has just over 80,000 clones, roughly 84% seen once. The sample in question was CD4+ or CD8+ T cells sorted from blood, obtained in a trial of the OX40 agonist ivuxolimab. These receptors came from an adult with an advanced solid tumor such as melanoma, head and neck, liver or kidney cancer.

The J gene is TRBJ2-4, the V gene TRBV7-9, with D possibly matching TRBD2 (6 bases). The V gene lost 5 bases and the J gene lost 8 bases, with 16 bases spanning the gap. From germline, CDR1 is SEHNR and CDR2 FQNEAQ (reference sequence). The CDR3 sequence is 14 residues long. Here the CDR3 DNA reads TGTGCCAGCAGCATAATAGGCGGGGCCGACATTCAGTACTTC. Its protein product is CASSIIGGADIQYF.

The chain combines TRBV18 with TRBJ1-1; D is undetermined. Between the trimmed V and J ends, which lost 1 base and 1 base, there was a span of 10 bases. Germline CDR1 and CDR2: KGHSH and LQKENI. The CDR3 is made up of 15 amino acids. The CDR3 DNA reads TGTGCCAGCTCACCACATCCACCGGGGAACACTGAAGCTTTCTTT. It specifies CASSPHPPGNTEAFF.

The rearrangement links TRBV7-8 to TRBJ1-1; D remains ambiguous. From germline, CDR1 is SGHVS and CDR2 FQNEAQ. Deletions cut 1 base from V and 11 bases from J, with 20 bases between. The CDR3 loop spans 15 amino acids. This chain's CDR3 is CASSLVVSGLQRAFF. The CDR3, as DNA: TGTGCCAGCAGCTTAGTGGTCTCGGGCCTACAAAGGGCTTTCTTT.

The chain combines TRBV19 with TRBJ1-1, with 10 bases that match TRBD1. Germline loops: CDR1 LNHDA, CDR2 SQIVND (reference sequence). J was trimmed by 3 bases and V by 6 bases; bases with no gene match: 7. The length of the CDR3 is 15 residues. The CDR3 reads CASRGRQGADTEAFF. CDR3 bases: TGTGCCAGTAGGGGCCGACAGGGGGCAGACACTGAAGCTTTCTTT.

J is TRBJ2-1 and V is TRBV6-5; no clear D gene. Germline V gene lookup returns CDR1 MNHEY and CDR2 SVGAGI. The V gene lost 0 bases and the J gene lost 7 bases, with 7 bases spanning the gap. The CDR3 totals 13 residues. DNA for the CDR3: TGTGCCAGCAGTTACTCGGCAGCGAATGAGCAGTTCTTC. Protein: CASSYSAANEQFF.

The chain uses TRBV6-6 and TRBJ1-2, with D unresolved. The V gene's germline CDR1 is MNHNY and CDR2 SVGAGI (reference sequence). The CDR3 has 13 residues. The ends were cut back, 2 bases at V and 4 bases at J, with 8 bases in the middle. The CDR3 loop reads CASSYDKFYGYTF. The CDR3 DNA reads TGTGCCAGCAGTTACGACAAATTCTATGGCTACACCTTC.

This chain's CDR3 is CASSETDRNTEAFF. The DNA for the CDR3 is TGTGCCAGCAGCGAAACCGACAGGAACACTGAAGCTTTCTTT. The chain carries TRBV7-9 and TRBJ1-1, with D tentatively TRBD1 (5 bases). The V gene's germline CDR1 is SEHNR and CDR2 FQNEAQ (reference sequence). There are 14 residues in the CDR3. Trimming removed 5 bases at V and 1 base at J, with 11 bases between.

This clone was seen a single time. CDR3 DNA: TGTGCCAGCAGCTCCTGGACGGGAGCCAAAAACATTCAGTACTTC. Protein sequence: CASSSWTGAKNIQYF. The genes are TRBV5-5 and TRBJ2-4, with unresolved D. The CDR3 has 15 amino acids. Trimming left V 3 bases short and J 0 bases short, with 10 bases between. Per germline, CDR1 SGHKS and CDR2 YYEKEE (reference sequence).

This chain connects TRBV9 to TRBJ1-2; D gene uncertain. The germline CDR1 and CDR2 sequences are SGDLS and YYNGEE. V was trimmed by 1 base and J by 2 bases, leaving 6 bases between them. The CDR3 consists of 13 residues. This CDR3 is CASSVSRNYGYTF. The CDR3 nucleotides read TGTGCCAGCAGCGTAAGCAGGAACTATGGCTACACCTTC.

This chain connects TRBV28 to TRBJ2-7; 7 positions agree with TRBD1. The CDR3 runs 12 residues. Germline lookup yields CDR1 MDHEN and CDR2 SYDVKM. V lost 3 bases, J lost 12 bases, and 8 bases stayed unmatched. CDR3 region: CASSFRQGPGYF. The CDR3 bases are TGTGCCAGCAGTTTCAGACAGGGTCCCGGGTACTTC.

The J gene is TRBJ2-2, the V gene TRBV5-8; 11 bases line up with TRBD2. After removal of 0 bases from V and 2 bases from J, the junction contained 9 bases not matched to a gene. Germline-derived CDR1 and CDR2 are SGHTS and YDEGEE. This CDR3 contains 19 residues. In DNA form, the CDR3 reads TGTGCCAGCAGCTTGGTCGTAGCGGGAGGGTTCTTTAACACCGGGGAGCTGTTTTTT. It codes for CASSLVVAGGFFNTGELFF.

This chain links TRBV29-1 with TRBJ2-3; D is possibly TRBD2 (5 bases). This CDR3 comprises 13 residues. Trimming removed 6 bases from V and 0 bases from J, with 10 bases in between. Germline CDR1 and CDR2: SQVTM and ANQGSEA. CDR3 DNA: TGCAGCGTCGTCAGGACTAGCACAGATACGCAGTATTTT. Amino acid sequence: CSVVRTSTDTQYF.

The rearrangement joins TRBV7-3 to TRBJ2-3, with D unclear. The ends were cut back, 5 bases at V and 4 bases at J, with 10 bases in the middle. The CDR3 spans 13 residues. The V gene's germline CDR1 is SGHTA and CDR2 FQGTGA. CDR3 loop: CASSQAHADTQYF. In DNA, the CDR3 is TGTGCCAGCAGCCAGGCGCACGCAGATACGCAGTATTTT. The whole variable domain, filled in from reference TRBV7-3 and TRBJ2-3, reads GAGVSQTPSNKVTEKGKYVELRCDPISGHTALYWYRQSLGQGPEFLIYFQGTGAADDSGLPNDRFFAVRPEGSVSTLKIQRTERGDSAVYLCASSQAHADTQYFGPGTRLTVL.

This clone was detected only a few times. The chain is built from TRBV5-1 and TRBJ1-3; tentative D call: TRBD1 (6 bases). V was clipped by 0 bases and J by 2 bases, with 6 bases between them. CDR1 is SGHRS, CDR2 YFSETQ, per germline. The CDR3 is made up of 14 amino acids. Written as DNA, the CDR3 is TGCGCCAGCAGCTTGGACAGGGCTGGAAACACCATATATTTT. Amino acids: CASSLDRAGNTIYF.

The V call is TRBV6-5, the J call TRBJ1-2, with 7 bases aligning to TRBD1. The CDR3 consists of 11 residues. With 5 bases clipped from V and 7 bases from J, the junction kept 1 base outside the gene matches. Per germline, CDR1 MNHEY and CDR2 SVGAGI. The CDR3 DNA follows: TGTGCCAGCAGTCAGGGGGGTGGCTACACCTTC. Translating gives CASSQGGGYTF.

The gene calls are TRBV5-5 and TRBJ2-1; D is unresolved. With 0 bases removed from V and 5 bases from J, the gap between germline ends came to 6 bases. The germline gives CDR1 SGHKS, CDR2 YYEKEE (reference sequence). The length of the CDR3 is 13 residues. The CDR3 loop reads CASSLVPDNEQFF. CDR3 nucleotide sequence: TGTGCCAGCAGCTTGGTTCCCGACAATGAGCAGTTCTTC.

The chain has TRBV21-1 and TRBJ1-2. TRBV21-1 is reported as a pseudogene. The CDR3 consists of 17 residues. This CDR3 reads CASSKERVSAWNYGYTF. CDR3 coding DNA: TGTGCCAGCAGCAAAGAAAGGGTTTCCGCCTGGAACTATGGCTACACCTTC.

The genes are TRBV30 and TRBJ2-2; D possibly corresponds to TRBD1 (6 bases). Trimming pared 3 bases from V and 6 bases from J, leaving 14 bases between. The germline CDR1 and CDR2 sequences are GTSNPN and SVGIG (reference sequence). This CDR3 is built from 14 residues. The CDR3 is CAWRGQGLAGELFF. CDR3 DNA: TGTGCCTGGAGGGGGCAGGGGTTGGCCGGGGAGCTGTTTTTT.

The chain employs TRBV18 and TRBJ1-1; 7 nucleotides align to TRBD1. The CDR3 is 15 amino acids. After removal of 0 bases from V and 5 bases from J, the junction contained 6 bases not matched to a gene. Germline CDR1 reads KGHSH; CDR2 reads LQKENI. The CDR3 DNA reads as TGTGCCAGCTCACCACCGGTGTCAGGGGGGACTGAAGCTTTCTTT. Its protein product is CASSPPVSGGTEAFF. Full variable domain (outside the CDR3, taken from reference TRBV18 and TRBJ1-1): NAGVMQNPRHLVRRRGQEARLRCSPMKGHSHVYWYRQLPEEGLKFMVYLQKENIIDESGMPKERFSAEFPKEGPSILRIQQVVRGDSAAYFCASSPPVSGGTEAFFGQGTRLTVV.

The V call is TRBV6-9, the J call TRBJ2-3; the D is unclear. The CDR3 covers 11 residues. The germline V gene has CDR1 MNHGY and CDR2 SVAAGI. The V and J ends lost 9 bases and 3 bases respectively, with 7 bases between them. DNA for the CDR3: TGTGCCAGTTGTGGGACAGATACGCAGTATTTT. It encodes CASCGTDTQYF.

The V and J genes are TRBV30 and TRBJ1-1; D is ambiguous. V lost 5 bases and J 3 bases, leaving 10 bases between the germline ends. Germline lookup yields CDR1 GTSNPN and CDR2 SVGIG (reference sequence). The CDR3 contains 12 residues. The CDR3 is CAWGPTDTEAFF. The CDR3 DNA sequence: TGTGCCTGGGGTCCCACGGACACTGAAGCTTTCTTT.

The rearrangement joins TRBV2 to TRBJ2-5, with 10 bases that match TRBD1. Unmatched junction bases numbered 3, after V lost 4 bases and J lost 4 bases. The CDR3 is made up of 14 amino acids. Germline V gene lookup returns CDR1 SNHLY and CDR2 FYNNEI. In nucleotides, the CDR3 is TGTGCCAGCAGTGGGGACAGGGGAAGAGAGACCCAGTACTTC. Protein product: CASSGDRGRETQYF.

The chain joins TRBV21-1 to TRBJ2-5. TRBV21-1 is recorded as a pseudogene. This CDR3 comprises 12 residues. CDR3 in DNA: TGTGCCAGCAGCAAACCCCAAGAGACCCAGTACTTC. Its protein is CASSKPQETQYF.

V and J are TRBV18 and TRBJ1-5; 8 bases agree with TRBD1. The V segment lost 6 bases and the J segment 3 bases; nucleotides outside the gene matches: 1. The germline gives CDR1 KGHSH, CDR2 LQKENI. The CDR3 sequence is 13 residues long. CDR3 amino acids: CASSGQDNQPQHF. CDR3 coding DNA: TGTGCCAGCTCGGGACAGGACAATCAGCCCCAGCATTTT.

The rearrangement uses TRBV7-8 and TRBJ1-2; the D gene is possibly TRBD1 (5 bases). Germline assignment: CDR1 SGHVS and CDR2 FQNEAQ. CDR3 length equals 13 residues. The V end lost 4 bases, the J end lost 8 bases, and 14 bases lay between the germline ends. Here the CDR3 DNA reads TGTGCCAGCAGCTCTACATACAGGAACGGCTACACCTTC. Encoded protein: CASSSTYRNGYTF. Using reference TRBV7-8 and TRBJ1-2 for the parts outside the CDR3, the full variable domain is GAGVSQSPRYKVAKRGQDVALRCDPISGHVSLFWYQQALGQGPEFLTYFQNEAQLDKSGLPSDRFFAERPEGSVSTLKIQRTQQEDSAVYLCASSSTYRNGYTFGSGTRLTVV.

V is TRBV2 and J is TRBJ1-5, with D unclear. V lost 8 bases to trimming and J lost 4 bases, with 9 bases between them. The germline gives CDR1 SNHLY, CDR2 FYNNEI. This CDR3 comprises 12 residues. The CDR3 nucleotides are TGTGCCAGCCTGGGAGGGAATCAGCCCCAGCATTTT. Protein: CASLGGNQPQHF.

This clone was detected once. CDR3 coding DNA: TGTGCCAGCAGCTTAACCCTAGCGGGGTATTACAATGAGCAGTTCTTC. Translating it yields CASSLTLAGYYNEQFF. The chain couples TRBV7-7 to TRBJ2-1, with 9 bases lining up with TRBD2. The germline V gene has CDR1 SSHAT and CDR2 FNYEAQ (reference sequence). This CDR3 spans 16 amino acids. Trimming removed 2 bases from V and 4 bases from J; junction bases left unmatched: 6.